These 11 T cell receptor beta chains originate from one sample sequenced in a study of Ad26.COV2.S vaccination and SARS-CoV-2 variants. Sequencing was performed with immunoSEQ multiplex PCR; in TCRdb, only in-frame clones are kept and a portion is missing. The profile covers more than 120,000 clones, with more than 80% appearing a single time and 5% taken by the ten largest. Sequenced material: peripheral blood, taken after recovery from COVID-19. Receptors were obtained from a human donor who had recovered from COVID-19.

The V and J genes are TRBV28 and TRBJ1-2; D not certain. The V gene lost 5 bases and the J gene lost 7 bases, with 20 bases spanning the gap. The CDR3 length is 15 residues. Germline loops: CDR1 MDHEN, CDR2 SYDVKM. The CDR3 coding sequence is TGTGCCAGCAGTCGAAATTCGGGTGGCGAGGCTGGCTACACCTTC. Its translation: CASSRNSGGEAGYTF.

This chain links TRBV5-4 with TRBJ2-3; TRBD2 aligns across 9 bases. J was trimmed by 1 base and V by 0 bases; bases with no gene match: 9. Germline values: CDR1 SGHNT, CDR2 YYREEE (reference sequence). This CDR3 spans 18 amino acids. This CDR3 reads CASSLGGGGVLGTDTQYF. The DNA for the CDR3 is TGTGCCAGCAGCTTGGGTGGCGGGGGGGTCCTGGGCACAGATACGCAGTATTTT.

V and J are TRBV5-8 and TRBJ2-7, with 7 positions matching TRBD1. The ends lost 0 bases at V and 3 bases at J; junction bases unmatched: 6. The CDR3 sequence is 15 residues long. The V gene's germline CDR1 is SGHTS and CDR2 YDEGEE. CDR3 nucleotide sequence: TGTGCCAGCAGCTTGGCCCCGGGACAGTTCTACGAGCAGTACTTC. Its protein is CASSLAPGQFYEQYF.

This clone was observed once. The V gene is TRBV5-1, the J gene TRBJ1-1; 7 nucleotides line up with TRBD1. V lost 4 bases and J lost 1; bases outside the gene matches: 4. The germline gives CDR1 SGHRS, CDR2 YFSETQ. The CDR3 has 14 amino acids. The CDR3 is CASSVGQPNTEAFF. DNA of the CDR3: TGCGCCAGCAGCGTGGGACAGCCGAACACTGAAGCTTTCTTT. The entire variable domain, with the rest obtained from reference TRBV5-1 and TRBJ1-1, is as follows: KAGVTQTPRYLIKTRGQQVTLSCSPISGHRSVSWYQQTPGQGLQFLFEYFSETQRNKGNFPGRFSGRQFSNSRSEMNVSTLELGDSALYLCASSVGQPNTEAFFGQGTRLTVV.

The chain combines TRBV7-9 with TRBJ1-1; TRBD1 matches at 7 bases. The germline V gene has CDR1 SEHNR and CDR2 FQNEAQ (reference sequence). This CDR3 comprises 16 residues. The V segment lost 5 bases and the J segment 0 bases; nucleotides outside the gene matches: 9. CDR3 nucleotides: TGTGCCAGCAGCGTACCGGGACAGTCCCTGAACACTGAAGCTTTCTTT. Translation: CASSVPGQSLNTEAFF.

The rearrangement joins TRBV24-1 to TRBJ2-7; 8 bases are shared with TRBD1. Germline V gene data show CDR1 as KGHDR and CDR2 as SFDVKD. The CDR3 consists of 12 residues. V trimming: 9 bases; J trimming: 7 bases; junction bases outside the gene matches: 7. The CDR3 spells CATGTGTGEQYF. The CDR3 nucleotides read TGTGCCACCGGGACCGGGACAGGAGAGCAGTACTTC.

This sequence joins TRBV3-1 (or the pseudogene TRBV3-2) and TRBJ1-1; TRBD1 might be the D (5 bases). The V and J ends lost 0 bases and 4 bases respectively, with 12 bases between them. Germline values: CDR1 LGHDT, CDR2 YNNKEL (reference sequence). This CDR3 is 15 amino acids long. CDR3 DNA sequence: TGTGCCAGCAGCCAAGAATGGGGGGTCCGCACTGAAGCTTTCTTT. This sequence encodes CASSQEWGVRTEAFF.

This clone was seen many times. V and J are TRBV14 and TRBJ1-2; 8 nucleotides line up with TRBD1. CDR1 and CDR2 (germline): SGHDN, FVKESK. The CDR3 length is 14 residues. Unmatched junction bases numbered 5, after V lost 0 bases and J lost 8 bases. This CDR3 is CASSQETGDKGYTF. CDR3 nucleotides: TGTGCCAGCAGCCAAGAGACAGGGGATAAAGGCTACACCTTC.

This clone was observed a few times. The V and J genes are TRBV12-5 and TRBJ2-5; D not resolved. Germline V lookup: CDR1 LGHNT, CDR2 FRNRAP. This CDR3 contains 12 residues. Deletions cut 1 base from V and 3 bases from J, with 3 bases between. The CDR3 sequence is CASGLGEETQYF. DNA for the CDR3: TGTGCTAGTGGTTTGGGGGAAGAGACCCAGTACTTC.

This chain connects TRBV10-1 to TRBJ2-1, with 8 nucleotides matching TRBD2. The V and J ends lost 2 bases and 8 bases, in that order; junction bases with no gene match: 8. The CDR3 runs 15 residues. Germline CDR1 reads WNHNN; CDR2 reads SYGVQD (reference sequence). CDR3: CASSEGIAGSDEQFF. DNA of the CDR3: TGCGCCAGCAGTGAGGGGATAGCGGGGAGCGATGAGCAGTTCTTC.

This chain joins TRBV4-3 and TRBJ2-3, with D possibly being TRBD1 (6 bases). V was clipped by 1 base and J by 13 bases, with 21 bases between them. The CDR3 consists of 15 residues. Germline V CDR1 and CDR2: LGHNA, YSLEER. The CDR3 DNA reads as TGCGCCAGCAGCCAAGCTTGGGACATTGAGTCCGGGGAGTATTTT. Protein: CASSQAWDIESGEYF.